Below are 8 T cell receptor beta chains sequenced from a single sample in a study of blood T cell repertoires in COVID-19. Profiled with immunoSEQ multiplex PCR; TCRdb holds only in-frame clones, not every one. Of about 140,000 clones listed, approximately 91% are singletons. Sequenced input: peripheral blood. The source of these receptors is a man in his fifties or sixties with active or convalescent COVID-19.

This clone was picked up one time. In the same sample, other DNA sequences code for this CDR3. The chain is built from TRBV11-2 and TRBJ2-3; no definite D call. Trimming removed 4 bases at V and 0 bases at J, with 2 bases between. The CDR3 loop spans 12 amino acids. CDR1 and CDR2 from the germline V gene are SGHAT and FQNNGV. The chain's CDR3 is CASSSSTDTQYF. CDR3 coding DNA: TGTGCCAGCAGCTCTAGCACAGATACGCAGTATTTT.

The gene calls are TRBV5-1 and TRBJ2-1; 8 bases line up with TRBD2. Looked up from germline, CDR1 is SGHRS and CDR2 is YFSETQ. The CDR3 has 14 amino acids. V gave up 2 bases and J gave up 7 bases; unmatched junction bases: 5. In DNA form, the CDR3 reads TGCGCCAGCAGCTTAAGCGGGGGCATGAATGAGCAGTTCTTC. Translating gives CASSLSGGMNEQFF. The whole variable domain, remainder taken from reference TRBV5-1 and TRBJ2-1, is KAGVTQTPRYLIKTRGQQVTLSCSPISGHRSVSWYQQTPGQGLQFLFEYFSETQRNKGNFPGRFSGRQFSNSRSEMNVSTLELGDSALYLCASSLSGGMNEQFFGPGTRLTVL.

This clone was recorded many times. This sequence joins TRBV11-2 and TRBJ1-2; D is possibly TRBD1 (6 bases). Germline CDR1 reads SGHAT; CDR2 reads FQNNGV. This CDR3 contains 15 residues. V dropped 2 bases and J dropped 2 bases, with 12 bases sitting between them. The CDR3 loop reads CASSLIRGWNYGYTF. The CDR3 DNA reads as TGTGCCAGCAGCTTAATCAGGGGCTGGAACTATGGCTACACCTTC. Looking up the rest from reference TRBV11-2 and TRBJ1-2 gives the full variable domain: EAGVAQSPRYKIIEKRQSVAFWCNPISGHATLYWYQQILGQGPKLLIQFQNNGVVDDSQLPKDRFSAERLKGVDSTLKIQPAKLEDSAVYLCASSLIRGWNYGYTFGSGTRLTVV.

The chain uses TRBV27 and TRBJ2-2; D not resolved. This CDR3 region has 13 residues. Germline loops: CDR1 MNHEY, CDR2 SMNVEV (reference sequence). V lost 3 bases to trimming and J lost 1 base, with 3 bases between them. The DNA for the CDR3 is TGTGCCAGCAGTTTGAGGAACACCGGGGAGCTGTTTTTT. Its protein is CASSLRNTGELFF.

The CDR3 coding sequence is TGTGCCAGTAGTATAGGCCGGGACAGGGGCTATGGCTACACCTTC. It translates to CASSIGRDRGYGYTF. The chain is built from TRBV19 and TRBJ1-2; TRBD1 matches at 10 bases. This CDR3 is 15 amino acids long. CDR1 and CDR2 (germline): LNHDA, SQIVND (reference sequence). V lost 1 base to trimming and J lost 4 bases; unmatched junction nucleotides: 3.

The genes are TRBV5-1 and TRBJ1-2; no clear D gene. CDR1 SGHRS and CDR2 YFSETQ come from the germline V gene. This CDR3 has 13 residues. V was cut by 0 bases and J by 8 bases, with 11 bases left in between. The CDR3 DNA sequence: TGCGCCAGCAGCTTGGCCGGGGTCCCGGGCTACACCTTC. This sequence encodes CASSLAGVPGYTF.

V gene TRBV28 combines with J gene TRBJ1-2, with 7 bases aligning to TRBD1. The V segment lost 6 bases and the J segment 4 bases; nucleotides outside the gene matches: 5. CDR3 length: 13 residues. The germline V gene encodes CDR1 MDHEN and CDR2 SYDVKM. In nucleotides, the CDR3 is TGTGCCAGCAGCGACAGGGAAGTCTATGGCTACACCTTC. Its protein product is CASSDREVYGYTF.

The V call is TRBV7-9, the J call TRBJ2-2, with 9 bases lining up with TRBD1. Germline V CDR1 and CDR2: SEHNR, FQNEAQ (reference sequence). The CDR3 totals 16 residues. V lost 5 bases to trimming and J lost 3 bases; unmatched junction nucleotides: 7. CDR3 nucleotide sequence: TGTGCCAGCAGCACCCGGACAGGGGTGGACACCGGGGAGCTGTTTTTT. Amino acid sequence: CASSTRTGVDTGELFF.